Listed below are T cell receptor beta chains from one sample, sequenced in a study of long-term antiretroviral therapy in people with HIV. Some clones are missing from TCRdb's copy, which holds only in-frame ones; the method was immunoSEQ multiplex PCR. Of nearly 50,000 clones in the sample, under 90% were seen once. The sample consisted of unsorted PBMCs, taken 0.8 years after starting antiretroviral therapy. These receptor sequences come from a woman younger than 35 with HIV. Each CDR3 is given with its conserved first and last residue. D genes are given only for firm matches. The listing skips clone size in some rows; elsewhere it reads once, few, many or a size class.

clone_size: NA
j_call: TRBJ1-2
d_call: TRBD1
v_call: TRBV19
cdr3_aa: CASRWRGQGFGYTF
cdr3_nt: TGTGCCAGTAGATGGAGGGGACAGGGTTTTGGCTACACCTTC

clone_size: NA
j_call: TRBJ2-5
d_call: NA
v_call: TRBV7-8
cdr3_aa: CASSSSGPQETQYF
cdr3_nt: TGTGCCAGCAGCTCCTCAGGACCCCAAGAGACCCAGTACTTC

clone_size: NA
j_call: TRBJ1-5
d_call: NA
v_call: TRBV4-3
cdr3_aa: CASSQLRVGNQPQHF
cdr3_nt: TGCGCCAGCAGCCAATTAAGGGTCGGCAATCAGCCCCAGCATTTT

clone_size: NA
j_call: TRBJ2-7
d_call: NA
v_call: TRBV5-1
cdr3_aa: CASSPKGGGVEQYF
cdr3_nt: TGCGCCAGCAGCCCCAAGGGGGGTGGGGTCGAGCAGTACTTC

clone_size: NA
j_call: TRBJ2-4
d_call: TRBD2
v_call: TRBV19
cdr3_aa: CASSYRGGAAKNIQYF
cdr3_nt: TGTGCCAGTAGTTACCGGGGAGGGGCGGCCAAAAACATTCAGTACTTC

clone_size: NA
j_call: TRBJ2-7
d_call: TRBD2
v_call: TRBV5-4
cdr3_aa: CASSLREALYEQYF
cdr3_nt: TGTGCCAGCAGCTTACGGGAGGCCCTCTACGAGCAGTACTTC

clone_size: NA
j_call: TRBJ2-3
d_call: NA
v_call: TRBV10-3
cdr3_aa: CAISGSTDTQYF
cdr3_nt: TGTGCCATCAGTGGAAGCACAGATACGCAGTATTTT

clone_size: NA
j_call: TRBJ1-4
d_call: NA
v_call: TRBV27
cdr3_aa: CASSAFTATNEKLFF
cdr3_nt: TGTGCCAGCAGTGCCTTTACTGCAACTAATGAAAAACTGTTTTTT

clone_size: NA
j_call: TRBJ2-2
d_call: NA
v_call: TRBV19
cdr3_aa: CASSIWGAGTGELFF
cdr3_nt: TGTGCCAGTAGTATTTGGGGGGCCGGGACCGGGGAGCTGTTTTTT

clone_size: NA
j_call: TRBJ2-5
d_call: NA
v_call: TRBV7-2
cdr3_aa: CASSLGRGETQYF
cdr3_nt: TGTGCCAGCAGCTTAGGCAGGGGAGAGACCCAGTACTTC

clone_size: NA
j_call: TRBJ2-7
d_call: NA
v_call: TRBV4-1
cdr3_aa: CASSHTGGDYEQYF
cdr3_nt: TGCGCCAGCAGCCACACAGGAGGGGACTACGAGCAGTACTTC

clone_size: NA
j_call: TRBJ2-3
d_call: TRBD1
v_call: TRBV19
cdr3_aa: CASSPTGTDTQYF
cdr3_nt: TGTGCCAGTAGTCCGACAGGGACAGATACGCAGTATTTT

clone_size: NA
j_call: TRBJ2-5
d_call: NA
v_call: TRBV11-1
cdr3_aa: CASSRRLAGGQETQYF
cdr3_nt: TGTGCCAGCAGCCGCCGTTTGGCAGGCGGTCAAGAGACCCAGTACTTC

clone_size: NA
j_call: TRBJ2-2
d_call: NA
v_call: TRBV7-8
cdr3_aa: CASSFNGVVAGELFF
cdr3_nt: TGTGCCAGCAGCTTTAATGGTGTGGTAGCCGGGGAGCTGTTTTTT

clone_size: NA
j_call: TRBJ1-1
d_call: NA
v_call: TRBV6-5
cdr3_aa: CASSYAKQGEAFF
cdr3_nt: TGTGCCAGCAGTTACGCTAAGCAGGGTGAAGCTTTCTTT

clone_size: NA
j_call: TRBJ2-1
d_call: TRBD2
v_call: TRBV28
cdr3_aa: CASISGGVSRDEQFF
cdr3_nt: TGTGCCAGCATCTCGGGAGGGGTATCCCGGGATGAGCAGTTCTTC

clone_size: NA
j_call: TRBJ2-3
d_call: NA
v_call: TRBV19
cdr3_aa: CASIDGVGRLPDTQYF
cdr3_nt: TGTGCCAGTATTGATGGAGTGGGCCGACTTCCAGATACGCAGTATTTT

clone_size: NA
j_call: TRBJ2-7
d_call: TRBD2
v_call: TRBV11-2
cdr3_aa: CASRRTSGTLLSYEQYF
cdr3_nt: TGTGCCAGCAGGCGGACTAGCGGGACTCTCTTGTCCTACGAGCAGTACTTC

clone_size: NA
j_call: TRBJ2-3
d_call: NA
v_call: TRBV27
cdr3_aa: CASSPQADTQYF
cdr3_nt: TGTGCCAGCAGTCCTCAGGCAGATACGCAGTATTTT

clone_size: NA
j_call: TRBJ2-5
d_call: NA
v_call: TRBV7-3
cdr3_aa: CASSNRDQETQYF
cdr3_nt: TGTGCCAGCAGCAACAGGGACCAAGAGACCCAGTACTTC

clone_size: few
j_call: TRBJ2-7
d_call: TRBD1
v_call: TRBV9
cdr3_aa: CASSLGDRGDEQYF
cdr3_nt: TGTGCCAGCAGCCTAGGGGACAGAGGCGACGAGCAGTACTTC

clone_size: NA
j_call: TRBJ2-6
d_call: NA
v_call: TRBV19
cdr3_aa: CASSAPSISAGANVLTF
cdr3_nt: TGTGCCAGTAGTGCCCCCAGTATTAGCGCTGGGGCCAACGTCCTGACTTTC

clone_size: NA
j_call: TRBJ1-1
d_call: NA
v_call: TRBV2
cdr3_aa: CASMAVQGEAFF
cdr3_nt: TGTGCCAGCATGGCTGTACAGGGTGAAGCTTTCTTT

clone_size: NA
j_call: TRBJ2-7
d_call: NA
v_call: TRBV5-6
cdr3_aa: CASSFPGVSYEQYF
cdr3_nt: TGTGCCAGCAGCTTTCCCGGGGTCTCCTACGAGCAGTACTTC

clone_size: NA
j_call: TRBJ2-7
d_call: TRBD2
v_call: TRBV5-1
cdr3_aa: CASSLGLAGDSYEQYF
cdr3_nt: TGCGCCAGCAGCTTGGGACTAGCGGGAGACTCCTACGAGCAGTACTTC

clone_size: few
j_call: TRBJ2-1
d_call: NA
v_call: TRBV6-5
cdr3_aa: CASRPVAGKQFF
cdr3_nt: TGTGCCAGCAGGCCCGTTGCGGGGAAGCAGTTCTTC

clone_size: few
j_call: TRBJ1-1
d_call: NA
v_call: TRBV6-5
cdr3_aa: CASSSSESLNTEAFF
cdr3_nt: TGTGCCAGCAGTTCCTCGGAGAGCCTAAACACTGAAGCTTTCTTT

clone_size: NA
j_call: TRBJ2-1
d_call: TRBD1
v_call: TRBV4-3
cdr3_aa: CASSLSAGQGNKEQFF
cdr3_nt: TGCGCCAGCAGTCTTTCCGCGGGACAGGGTAATAAGGAGCAGTTCTTC

clone_size: NA
j_call: TRBJ2-5
d_call: TRBD1
v_call: TRBV15
cdr3_aa: CATSTLTGTGGLAQYF
cdr3_nt: TGTGCCACCAGCACCCTCACCGGGACAGGCGGATTGGCCCAGTACTTC

clone_size: NA
j_call: TRBJ1-2
d_call: TRBD1
v_call: TRBV9
cdr3_aa: CASSDPQGAFYGYTF
cdr3_nt: TGTGCCAGCAGCGACCCACAGGGGGCCTTCTATGGCTACACCTTC

clone_size: NA
j_call: TRBJ1-2
d_call: NA
v_call: TRBV14
cdr3_aa: CASSQAYNYGYTF
cdr3_nt: TGTGCCAGCAGCCAAGCTTATAACTATGGCTACACCTTC

clone_size: NA
j_call: TRBJ2-6
d_call: NA
v_call: TRBV11-2
cdr3_aa: CASRGGTGANVLTF
cdr3_nt: TGTGCCAGTAGAGGGGGAACTGGGGCCAACGTCCTGACTTTC

clone_size: NA
j_call: TRBJ2-7
d_call: TRBD1
v_call: TRBV4-1
cdr3_aa: CASSHFWDSSYEQYF
cdr3_nt: TGCGCCAGCAGCCATTTTTGGGACAGCAGTTACGAGCAGTACTTC

clone_size: NA
j_call: TRBJ1-1
d_call: NA
v_call: TRBV9
cdr3_aa: CASSVGTDEAFF
cdr3_nt: TGTGCCAGCAGCGTAGGGACAGATGAAGCTTTCTTT

clone_size: NA
j_call: TRBJ1-2
d_call: NA
v_call: TRBV27
cdr3_aa: CASSLLGPGEGGGYTF
cdr3_nt: TGTGCCAGCAGTTTACTTGGGCCGGGGGAGGGTGGTGGCTACACCTTC

clone_size: NA
j_call: TRBJ2-5
d_call: NA
v_call: TRBV7-7
cdr3_aa: CASSSGDRYQETQYF
cdr3_nt: TGTGCTAGCAGCTCCGGAGACAGGTACCAAGAGACCCAGTACTTC

clone_size: NA
j_call: TRBJ2-1
d_call: TRBD2
v_call: TRBV11-2
cdr3_aa: CASSELAGVGEQFF
cdr3_nt: TGTGCCAGCAGCGAGCTAGCGGGAGTTGGTGAGCAGTTCTTC

clone_size: NA
j_call: TRBJ2-2
d_call: NA
v_call: TRBV4-1
cdr3_aa: CASSLLGRGAGENTGELFF
cdr3_nt: TGCGCCAGCAGCCTACTCGGCAGGGGTGCCGGCGAGAACACCGGGGAGCTGTTTTTT

clone_size: NA
j_call: TRBJ1-4
d_call: NA
v_call: TRBV6-6
cdr3_aa: CASTQGTANEKLFF
cdr3_nt: TGTGCCAGCACCCAGGGGACGGCTAATGAAAAACTGTTTTTT

clone_size: NA
j_call: TRBJ2-7
d_call: NA
v_call: TRBV11-2
cdr3_aa: CASSHGFRGADEQYF
cdr3_nt: TGTGCCAGCAGCCACGGGTTCAGGGGCGCAGACGAGCAGTACTTC

clone_size: NA
j_call: TRBJ1-4
d_call: NA
v_call: TRBV5-4
cdr3_aa: CASSAQSRVNEKLFF
cdr3_nt: TGTGCCAGCAGCGCGCAGTCCCGGGTCAATGAAAAACTGTTTTTT

clone_size: NA
j_call: TRBJ2-1
d_call: NA
v_call: TRBV5-1
cdr3_aa: CASSLQTTSYNEQFF
cdr3_nt: TGCGCCAGCAGCTTACAAACAACCTCCTACAATGAGCAGTTCTTC

clone_size: NA
j_call: TRBJ2-2
d_call: NA
v_call: TRBV4-3
cdr3_aa: CASSQDSRNTGELFF
cdr3_nt: TGCGCCAGCAGCCAAGATTCAAGAAACACCGGGGAGCTGTTTTTT

clone_size: NA
j_call: TRBJ2-7
d_call: TRBD2
v_call: TRBV6-5
cdr3_aa: CASSYGGGSVAYEQYF
cdr3_nt: TGTGCCAGCAGTTACGGTGGCGGGAGTGTCGCCTACGAGCAGTACTTC

clone_size: NA
j_call: TRBJ2-2
d_call: NA
v_call: TRBV5-1
cdr3_aa: CASSLLGTGELFF
cdr3_nt: TGCGCCAGCAGCTTGTTAGGCACCGGGGAGCTGTTTTTT

clone_size: NA
j_call: TRBJ2-7
d_call: TRBD1
v_call: TRBV7-9
cdr3_aa: CASSFPTGGEQYF
cdr3_nt: TGTGCCAGCAGCTTCCCGACAGGGGGCGAGCAGTACTTC

clone_size: NA
j_call: TRBJ2-1
d_call: TRBD2
v_call: TRBV15
cdr3_aa: CATSPGGLANTMRQFF
cdr3_nt: TGTGCCACCAGCCCAGGCGGACTAGCTAACACAATGAGGCAGTTCTTC

clone_size: NA
j_call: TRBJ2-5
d_call: NA
v_call: TRBV5-1
cdr3_aa: CASSPLTSGETQYF
cdr3_nt: TGCGCCAGCAGCCCCCTTACTAGTGGGGAGACCCAGTACTTC

clone_size: NA
j_call: TRBJ2-1
d_call: NA
v_call: TRBV11-2
cdr3_aa: CASSLVGRGTPLLEQFF
cdr3_nt: TGTGCCAGCAGCTTAGTAGGTCGGGGGACTCCACTGCTAGAGCAGTTCTTC

clone_size: NA
j_call: TRBJ2-1
d_call: NA
v_call: TRBV9
cdr3_aa: CASRGAYNEQFF
cdr3_nt: TGTGCCAGCAGAGGGGCCTACAATGAGCAGTTCTTC

clone_size: few
j_call: TRBJ1-1
d_call: TRBD1
v_call: TRBV14
cdr3_aa: CASSLGQGTTEAFF
cdr3_nt: TGTGCCAGCAGCCTCGGACAGGGCACCACTGAAGCTTTCTTT

clone_size: NA
j_call: TRBJ1-3
d_call: NA
v_call: TRBV27
cdr3_aa: CASSFGRGSGNTIYF
cdr3_nt: TGTGCCAGCAGTTTCGGCAGGGGTTCTGGAAACACCATATATTTT

clone_size: once
j_call: TRBJ2-7
d_call: TRBD2
v_call: TRBV28
cdr3_aa: CASSLRGRYYYEQYF
cdr3_nt: TGTGCCAGCAGTTTGCGGGGGAGGTATTACTACGAGCAGTACTTC

clone_size: once
j_call: TRBJ2-1
d_call: NA
v_call: TRBV7-2
cdr3_aa: CASSFGELPTREQFF
cdr3_nt: TGTGCCAGCAGCTTCGGGGAGCTACCTACACGGGAGCAGTTCTTC